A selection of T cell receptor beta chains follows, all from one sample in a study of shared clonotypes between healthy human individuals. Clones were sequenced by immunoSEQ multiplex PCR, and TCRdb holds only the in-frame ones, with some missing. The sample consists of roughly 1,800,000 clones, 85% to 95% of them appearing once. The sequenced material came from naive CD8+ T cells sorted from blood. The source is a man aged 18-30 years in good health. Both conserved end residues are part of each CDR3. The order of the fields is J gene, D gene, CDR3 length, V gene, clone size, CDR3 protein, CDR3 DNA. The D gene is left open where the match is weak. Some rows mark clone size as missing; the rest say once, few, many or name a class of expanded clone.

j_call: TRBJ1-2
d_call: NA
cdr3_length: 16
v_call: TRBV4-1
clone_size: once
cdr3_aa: CASSQGVGYGVEGYTF
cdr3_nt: TGCGCCAGCAGCCAGGGTGTGGGATATGGGGTGGAAGGCTACACCTTC

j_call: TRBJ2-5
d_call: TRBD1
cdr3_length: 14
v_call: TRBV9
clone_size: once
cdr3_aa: CASSVGTGLAAQYF
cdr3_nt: TGTGCCAGCAGTGTGGGGACAGGTCTTGCGGCCCAGTACTTC

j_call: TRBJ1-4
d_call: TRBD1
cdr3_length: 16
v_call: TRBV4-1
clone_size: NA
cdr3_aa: CASSHYGTGADEKLFF
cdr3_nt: TGCGCCAGCAGCCACTACGGGACAGGGGCGGATGAAAAACTGTTTTTT

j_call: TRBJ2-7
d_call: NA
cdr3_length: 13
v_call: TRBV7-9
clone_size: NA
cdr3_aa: CASSPGTGLEQYF
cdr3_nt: TGTGCCAGCAGTCCCGGGACGGGCTTGGAGCAGTACTTC

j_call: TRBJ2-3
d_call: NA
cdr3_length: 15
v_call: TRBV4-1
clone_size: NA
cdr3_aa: CASSQGTTDTDTQYF
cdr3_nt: TGCGCCAGCAGCCAAGGGACTACCGACACAGATACGCAGTATTTT

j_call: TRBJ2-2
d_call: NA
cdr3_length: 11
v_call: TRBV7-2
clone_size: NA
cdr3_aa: CASTFTGELFF
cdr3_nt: TGTGCCAGCACCTTTACCGGGGAGCTGTTTTTT

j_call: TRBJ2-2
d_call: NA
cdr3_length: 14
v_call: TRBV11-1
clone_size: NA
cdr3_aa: CASNLPGSTGELFF
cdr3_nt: TGTGCCAGCAATCTACCAGGGTCCACCGGGGAGCTGTTTTTT

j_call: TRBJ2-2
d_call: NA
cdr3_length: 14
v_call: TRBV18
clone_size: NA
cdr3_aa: CASSSQDPTGELFF
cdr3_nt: TGTGCCAGCTCCTCTCAAGACCCCACCGGGGAGCTGTTTTTT

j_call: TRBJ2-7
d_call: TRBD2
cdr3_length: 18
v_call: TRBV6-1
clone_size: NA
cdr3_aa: CASSEARTSGDLYYEQYF
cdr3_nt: TGTGCCAGCAGTGAAGCTCGGACTAGCGGAGATCTTTACTACGAGCAGTACTTC

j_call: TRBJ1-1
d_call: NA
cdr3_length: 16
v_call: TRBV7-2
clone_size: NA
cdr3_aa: CASSLALNGLNTEAFF
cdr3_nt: TGTGCCAGCAGCTTAGCGCTCAACGGCCTGAACACTGAAGCTTTCTTT

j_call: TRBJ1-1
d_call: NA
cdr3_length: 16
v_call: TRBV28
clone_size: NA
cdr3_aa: CASYPPPGEGPTEAFF
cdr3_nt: TGTGCCAGCTACCCCCCCCCAGGAGAGGGACCCACTGAAGCTTTCTTT

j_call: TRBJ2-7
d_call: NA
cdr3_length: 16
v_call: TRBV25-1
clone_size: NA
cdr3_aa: CASSGPRPRGDYEQYF
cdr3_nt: TGTGCCAGCAGCGGACCAAGACCCCGAGGGGACTACGAGCAGTACTTC

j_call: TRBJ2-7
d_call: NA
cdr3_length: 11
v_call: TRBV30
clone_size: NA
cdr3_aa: CAWSRGDEQYF
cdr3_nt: TGTGCCTGGAGCAGGGGAGACGAGCAGTACTTC

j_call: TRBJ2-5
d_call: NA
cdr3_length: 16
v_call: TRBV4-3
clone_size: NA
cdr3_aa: CASSQGVGGTQETQYF
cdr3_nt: TGCGCCAGCAGCCAAGGGGTCGGGGGCACACAAGAGACCCAGTACTTC